These 19 T cell receptor beta chains originate from one sample sequenced in a study of beta chain features in type 1 diabetes. Whole-study results and caveats: Among all four CD4+ subsets, Type 1 diabetes patients had TCRB CDR3s that were moderately but significantly shorter.

Of the isolated RNA, all was reverse transcribed, and so the sequenced material was expressed TCRB transcripts. Sequenced by immunoSEQ multiplex PCR; TCRdb stores in-frame clones only, minus some. The sample consists of roughly 730,000 clones, 10% to 15% of them appearing once. For these TCRs, the target antigens are not known. The source material was naive CD4+ T cells from blood. The receptors shown here come from a man between 18 and 35 years old with type 1 diabetes.

The chain links TRBV5-1 to TRBJ2-5; unclear D gene. The germline V gene has CDR1 SGHRS and CDR2 YFSETQ. Trimming removed 4 bases at V and 0 bases at J, with 7 bases between. The CDR3 has 13 residues. The CDR3 DNA reads as TGCGCCAGCAGCCCCACGAACCAAGAGACCCAGTACTTC. Residues: CASSPTNQETQYF.

This chain connects TRBV4-1 to TRBJ1-2, with 9 bases identical to TRBD1. Trimming removed 5 bases from V and 8 bases from J; junction bases left unmatched: 9. This CDR3 spans 14 amino acids. Germline lookup yields CDR1 MGHRA and CDR2 YSYEKL. The CDR3 nucleotides are TGCGCCAGCAGCTCTCCGGGACAGGGTAGAGGCTACACCTTC. Translating gives CASSSPGQGRGYTF.

V and J are TRBV9 and TRBJ1-1, with 9 nucleotides matching TRBD1. Trimming removed 7 bases from V and 0 bases from J; junction bases left unmatched: 7. The CDR3 sequence is 15 residues long. Germline V gives CDR1 SGDLS, CDR2 YYNGEE. The CDR3 reads CASSGTGRLNTEAFF. For the CDR3, the DNA is TGTGCCAGCTCTGGGACAGGGCGCCTGAACACTGAAGCTTTCTTT.

This clone was picked up a small number of times. This chain connects TRBV27 to TRBJ2-2; no definite D call. CDR3 size: 14 residues. Trimming took 0 bases from V and 6 from J, leaving 8 bases between them. Germline CDR1 is MNHEY and CDR2 is SMNVEV (reference sequence). The CDR3 region has the DNA TGTGCCAGCAGTTTATCGTTACCTCCCGGGGAGCTGTTTTTT. This codes for CASSLSLPPGELFF.

V gene TRBV30 combines with J gene TRBJ1-1, with no clear D. Germline CDR1 and CDR2: GTSNPN and SVGIG (reference sequence). This CDR3 is built from 12 residues. Trimming stripped 3 bases from V and 4 bases from J, with 9 bases between. CDR3 nucleotide sequence: TGTGCCTGGAGCCTGCGGGTCACTGAAGCTTTCTTT. Protein sequence: CAWSLRVTEAFF.

This sequence joins TRBV4-1 and TRBJ2-2, with TRBD1 matching over 7 bases. CDR1 and CDR2 from the germline V gene are MGHRA and YSYEKL. The J segment lost 5 bases and the V segment lost 0 bases, leaving 9 bases of the junction unmatched. This CDR3 has 17 residues. The CDR3 DNA is TGCGCCAGCAGCCAAGATCAGGGGGTGAGCGAAACCGGGGAGCTGTTTTTT. Protein product: CASSQDQGVSETGELFF.

The chain employs TRBV5-1 and TRBJ1-1, with D tentatively TRBD1 (5 bases). V dropped 1 base and J dropped 4 bases, with 14 bases sitting between them. The CDR3 consists of 15 residues. In germline, CDR1 is SGHRS, CDR2 YFSETQ. CDR3 amino acids: CASSLRTGATTEAFF. Written as DNA, the CDR3 is TGCGCCAGCAGCTTGCGAACAGGTGCTACCACTGAAGCTTTCTTT.

V is TRBV23-1 and J is TRBJ1-5; no definite D call. TRBV23-1 is recorded as an ORF, its role being uncertain. There are 13 residues in the CDR3. The V end lost 7 bases, the J end lost 0 bases, and 7 bases lay between the germline ends. CDR3 amino acids: CASTLISNQPQHF. The CDR3 DNA is TGCGCCAGCACCCTGATTAGCAATCAGCCCCAGCATTTT.

In its sample, this clone was seen a few times. This rearrangement joins TRBV4-1 to TRBJ2-2; TRBD1 is a possible D gene (6 bases). The CDR3 length is 16 residues. Trimming removed 5 bases from V and 2 bases from J, with 15 bases in between. Germline V gene lookup returns CDR1 MGHRA and CDR2 YSYEKL. The CDR3 is CASSRLTGLNTGELFF. The CDR3 nucleotides are TGCGCCAGCAGCAGACTGACAGGACTTAACACCGGGGAGCTGTTTTTT.

This clone came up a few times. The chain carries TRBV2 and TRBJ2-1; TRBD2 might be the D (6 bases). This CDR3 contains 15 residues. Per the germline V gene, CDR1 is SNHLY and CDR2 is FYNNEI. Between the trimmed V and J ends, which lost 3 bases and 3 bases, there was a span of 12 bases. In nucleotides, the CDR3 is TGTGCCAGCAGTGAGGAGGGTGTCGGCTACAATGAGCAGTTCTTC. Its protein product is CASSEEGVGYNEQFF.

A few counts support this clone. The chain uses TRBV19 and TRBJ2-7; D gene ambiguous. Trimming pared 6 bases from V and 6 bases from J, leaving 18 bases between. This CDR3 has 14 residues. CDR1 and CDR2 (germline): LNHDA, SQIVND (reference sequence). CDR3 loop: CASSPRDRASEQYF. CDR3 sequence (DNA): TGTGCCAGTAGCCCCCGCGACCGAGCCAGCGAGCAGTACTTC.

The rearrangement uses TRBV28 and TRBJ2-7; possibly TRBD1 for D (6 bases). With 6 bases removed from V and 3 bases from J, the gap between germline ends came to 9 bases. The CDR3 runs 12 residues. CDR1 and CDR2 (germline): MDHEN, SYDVKM. The DNA for the CDR3 is TGTGCCAGCAGCGGACAGTTCTACGAGCAGTACTTC. Amino acids: CASSGQFYEQYF.

The rearrangement joins TRBV28 to TRBJ1-4; no firm D call. The germline CDR1 and CDR2 sequences are MDHEN and SYDVKM. The V end was cut by 7 bases, the J end by 6 bases, with 9 bases between. The CDR3 consists of 12 residues. CDR3 loop: CASNRLDEKLFF. The CDR3 DNA is TGTGCCAGCAATCGCTTGGATGAAAAACTGTTTTTT.

This chain uses TRBV5-1 with TRBJ1-5, with D possibly matching TRBD1 (5 bases). Germline values: CDR1 SGHRS, CDR2 YFSETQ. V lost 0 bases to trimming and J lost 5 bases, with 9 bases between them. The CDR3 runs to 14 residues. The chain's CDR3 is CASSLDGADQPQHF. For the CDR3, the DNA is TGCGCCAGCAGCTTGGATGGGGCTGATCAGCCCCAGCATTTT.

V gene TRBV4-1 combines with J gene TRBJ1-2; D remains unclear. Germline V gene sequence: CDR1 MGHRA, CDR2 YSYEKL. The V and J ends lost 0 bases and 2 bases respectively, with 10 bases between them. There are 15 residues in the CDR3. CDR3 loop: CASSQELERNYGYTF. The CDR3 nucleotides are TGCGCCAGCAGCCAAGAGTTGGAAAGGAACTATGGCTACACCTTC.

The sample holds a few counts of this clone. The rearrangement links TRBV7-3 to TRBJ2-7, with D possibly being TRBD1 (6 bases). The germline V and J ends were trimmed by 4 bases and 2 bases, with 9 bases remaining between them. Looked up from germline, CDR1 is SGHTA and CDR2 is FQGTGA. The CDR3 is made up of 13 amino acids. The CDR3 loop reads CASSSGTTYEQYF. Here the CDR3 DNA reads TGTGCCAGCAGCTCCGGGACAACCTACGAGCAGTACTTC. Complete variable domain (other parts from reference TRBV7-3 and TRBJ2-7): GAGVSQTPSNKVTEKGKYVELRCDPISGHTALYWYRQSLGQGPEFLIYFQGTGAADDSGLPNDRFFAVRPEGSVSTLKIQRTERGDSAVYLCASSSGTTYEQYFGPGTRLTVT.

The chain links TRBV29-1 to TRBJ2-7, with D possibly matching TRBD2 (7 bases). V lost 8 bases and J lost 2, with 16 bases in between. CDR1 and CDR2 (germline): SQVTM, ANQGSEA. The CDR3 spans 13 residues. The DNA of the CDR3 is TGCAGCTTTACCCCGGGGGGCCCCTACGAGCAGTACTTC. Translating gives CSFTPGGPYEQYF.

The chain has TRBV2 and TRBJ2-1, with 11 bases aligning to TRBD2. The germline gives CDR1 SNHLY, CDR2 FYNNEI. V lost 3 bases, J lost 2 bases, and 3 bases stayed unmatched. The length of the CDR3 is 16 residues. Here the CDR3 DNA reads TGTGCCAGCAGTGAGATAGCGGGGGGGCCCTACAATGAGCAGTTCTTC. It translates to CASSEIAGGPYNEQFF.

In DNA, the CDR3 is TGCGCCAGCAGCCCTATGTCTTCTAACCGCTACGAGCAGTACTTC. Encoded protein: CASSPMSSNRYEQYF. The chain uses TRBV5-1 and TRBJ2-7, with D unresolved. This CDR3 spans 15 amino acids. V lost 4 bases and J 3 bases, leaving 17 bases between the germline ends. The germline V gene encodes CDR1 SGHRS and CDR2 YFSETQ.